This note documents a single TCR beta chain sequence. Antigen unknown. This specimen belongs to a study of T cell repertoires in cytomegalovirus infection. General study points: Predominance within the ex vivo response was attributable to HLA-C-restricted CMV-specific TCR beta clonotypes.

TCRdb redid the calling of the reads with MiXCR, one entry per CDR3 protein. The sample shows about 24,000 distinct CDR3 sequences, about 22% of them seen only once. This receptor was identified in a human donor in good health (CMV status not recorded). Some clones in this sample may be carry-over from other donors' samples. The sample consisted of CD8+ T cells from cultured PBMCs, taken from culture after CMV antigen stimulation.

The CDR3: CSAGSLAGADYEQYF. The CDR3, as DNA: TGCAGTGCTGGGAGCCTAGCGGGGGCCGACTACGAGCAGTACTTC. V and J are TRBV20-1 and TRBJ2-7; TRBD2 aligns across 10 bases. Germline values: CDR1 DFQATT, CDR2 SNEGSKA (reference sequence). CDR3 length equals 15 residues. The V segment lost 5 bases and the J segment 3 bases; nucleotides outside the gene matches: 10.